This T cell receptor (beta chain) was found in a study of identifying expanded T cells in peripheral blood. Points from the study as a whole: Over about two and four weeks, about 16.4 and 19 clones changed, versus roughly 1.1 between replicates.

Collection occurred without any documented infections or immune events in donors. The CDR3 has 14 amino acids. Germline CDR1 is KGHSH and CDR2 is LQKENI. Trimming removed 4 bases from V and 4 bases from J; junction bases left unmatched: 5. Some clones are missing from TCRdb's copy, which holds only in-frame ones; the method was immunoSEQ multiplex PCR. In the table there are 60,000 or so clones, over 75% of which are singletons. There are a few counts of this clone. What it recognizes is unknown. This sequence was found in a person aged 18-70 years in good health. V usage is TRBV18 and J usage is TRBJ1-2; 8 positions agree with TRBD1. Sequenced: blood. The DNA for the CDR3 is TGTGCCAGCTCACTAGGACAGGGCGTCTATGGCTACACCTTC. Its translation is CASSLGQGVYGYTF. Full variable domain (rest looked up from reference TRBV18 and TRBJ1-2): NAGVMQNPRHLVRRRGQEARLRCSPMKGHSHVYWYRQLPEEGLKFMVYLQKENIIDESGMPKERFSAEFPKEGPSILRIQQVVRGDSAAYFCASSLGQGVYGYTFGSGTRLTVV.